The 9 T cell receptor beta chains listed next were all sequenced from one sample in a study of control samples from healthy donors and cancer patients. The protocol was immunoSEQ multiplex PCR, while the TCRdb copy is restricted to in-frame clones and leaves out a portion. The sample has fewer than 150,000 clones, more than 80% seen once; the top ten hold 2% to 3%. Sequencing used blood. Receptors were obtained from a young man in good health.

CDR3 bases: TGTGCCAGCAGTGACAGACTTAGAGGCCCCGGGACTTTCTTT. It specifies CASSDRLRGPGTFF. This sequence joins TRBV2 and TRBJ1-1; no clear D gene. This CDR3 comprises 14 residues. V dropped 3 bases and J dropped 12 bases, with 20 bases sitting between them. Germline CDR1 is SNHLY and CDR2 is FYNNEI. The variable domain in full, with the rest retrieved from reference TRBV2 and TRBJ1-1, is EPEVTQTPSHQVTQMGQEVILRCVPISNHLYFYWYRQILGQKVEFLVSFYNNEISEKSEIFDDQFSVERPDGSNFTLKIRSTKLEDSAMYFCASSDRLRGPGTFFGQGTRLTVV.

The chain joins TRBV4-1 to TRBJ2-4; TRBD2 matches at 10 bases. The CDR3 spans 17 residues. Germline values: CDR1 MGHRA, CDR2 YSYEKL. Trimming at V came to 3 bases and at J to 3 bases, leaving 8 bases not matched to a gene. The CDR3 DNA reads as TGCGCCAGCAGCCAGGTAGCGGGAGGTAATGTCAAAAACATTCAGTACTTC. Its translation is CASSQVAGGNVKNIQYF.

In DNA form, the CDR3 reads TGCAGCGCTATTAGCGGGGAGGGGCCCGGCACAGATACGCAGTATTTT. Encoded protein: CSAISGEGPGTDTQYF. The chain has TRBV29-1 and TRBJ2-3; 8 bases map to TRBD2. Germline CDR1 SQVTM, CDR2 ANQGSEA. J lost 1 base, V lost 7 bases, and 13 bases had no gene match. There are 16 residues in the CDR3.

Only one count was recorded for this clone. This chain links TRBV9 with TRBJ1-5; 7 nucleotides line up with TRBD1. Germline trimming cut 0 bases from V and 2 bases from J; bases unmatched to any gene: 2. Germline V gene data show CDR1 as SGDLS and CDR2 as YYNGEE. CDR3 length: 15 amino acids. The CDR3 sequence: CASSVEGGGNQPQHF. In DNA form, the CDR3 reads TGTGCCAGCAGCGTAGAAGGGGGCGGCAATCAGCCCCAGCATTTT.

The rearrangement links TRBV2 to TRBJ2-1; D is ambiguous. This CDR3 spans 13 amino acids. The V end lost 7 bases, the J end lost 7 bases, and 14 bases lay between the germline ends. Germline lookup yields CDR1 SNHLY and CDR2 FYNNEI. The CDR3 sequence: CASTYDWSNEQFF. The CDR3 DNA is TGTGCCAGCACCTACGACTGGAGTAATGAGCAGTTCTTC. The variable domain in full, with the rest retrieved from reference TRBV2 and TRBJ2-1, is EPEVTQTPSHQVTQMGQEVILRCVPISNHLYFYWYRQILGQKVEFLVSFYNNEISEKSEIFDDQFSVERPDGSNFTLKIRSTKLEDSAMYFCASTYDWSNEQFFGPGTRLTVL.

The V call is TRBV11-2, the J call TRBJ2-2; perhaps TRBD1 as D (6 bases). Germline V gene lookup returns CDR1 SGHAT and CDR2 FQNNGV. The CDR3 is 14 residues long. V dropped 4 bases and J dropped 6 bases, with 12 bases sitting between them. The CDR3 here is CASSSYRAPGELFF. DNA for the CDR3: TGTGCCAGCAGCTCTTACAGGGCCCCCGGGGAGCTGTTTTTT.

The chain has TRBV5-1 and TRBJ2-1, with 7 nucleotides matching TRBD2. The length of the CDR3 is 16 residues. Germline loops: CDR1 SGHRS, CDR2 YFSETQ. Losses at the gene ends were 4 bases for V and 7 bases for J; bases not matched to a gene: 14. CDR3 protein: CASSGIVGSGLNEQFF. CDR3 bases: TGCGCCAGCAGCGGAATAGTTGGTAGCGGGCTAAATGAGCAGTTCTTC.

The rearrangement joins TRBV6-5 to TRBJ1-6; D not certain. Germline values: CDR1 MNHEY, CDR2 SVGAGI. V was cut by 6 bases and J by 0 bases, with 9 bases left in between. The CDR3 has 15 residues. CDR3 residues: CASSRSSSYNSPLHF. As DNA, the CDR3 is TGTGCCAGCAGCAGGTCTAGCTCCTATAATTCACCCCTCCACTTT.

The chain carries TRBV28 and TRBJ2-3; 7 nucleotides align to TRBD1. Germline loops: CDR1 MDHEN, CDR2 SYDVKM. V dropped 5 bases and J dropped 1; count of bases not matched to a gene: 3. The CDR3 is 14 residues long. CDR3 DNA sequence: TGTGCCAGCAGTCCCGGGACAGGCACAGATACGCAGTATTTT. Its protein product is CASSPGTGTDTQYF.